What follows are 9 T cell receptor beta chains derived from one specimen sequenced in a study of T cells after yellow fever vaccination (dated by TCRdb to between 2018 and 2020). The library was prepared using 5' RACE. Reads for this sample came from an Illumina HiSeq 2500. Clones were called with MiXCR by TCRdb after fastp trimmed the public reads at Q25, and only in-frame beta chains were retained. Entries that share a CDR3 protein sequence are merged under the most common genes and DNA. The sample records around 350,000 distinct CDR3 sequences, 11% of which are singletons. 18% of the sample belongs to the ten largest clones. What the treatment or condition label conveys for this sample: live attenuated yellow fever vaccine strain. The sample here was PBMCs, taken on the day of the first yellow fever vaccination. These receptors were taken from a man between 18 and 35 years old who received the YFV17D yellow fever vaccine.

This clonotype was seen more than once but under ten times. The CDR3 DNA follows: TGCAGTGCTAGTAAAGCCCCAGGGCCTTTCACCTACGAGCAGTACTTC. Its translation: CSASKAPGPFTYEQYF. The V and J genes are TRBV20-1 and TRBJ2-7; TRBD1 might be the D (5 bases). CDR3 length equals 16 residues. Trimming pared 3 bases from V and 2 bases from J, leaving 20 bases between. Germline V CDR1 and CDR2: DFQATT, SNEGSKA (reference sequence).

In its sample, this clonotype was seen many times. This chain uses TRBV7-2 with TRBJ1-2; 10 positions agree with TRBD1. After removal of 1 base from V and 2 bases from J, the junction contained 4 bases not matched to a gene. CDR3 size: 16 residues. Germline values: CDR1 SGHTA, CDR2 FQGNSA. This CDR3 reads CASSLGGTGANYGYTF. Here the CDR3 DNA reads TGTGCCAGCAGCTTAGGGGGGACAGGGGCAAACTATGGCTACACCTTC.

V gene TRBV20-1 combines with J gene TRBJ1-1, with TRBD1 identical over 7 bases. The germline V gene encodes CDR1 DFQATT and CDR2 SNEGSKA (reference sequence). This CDR3 is built from 12 residues. V shed 5 bases, J shed 5 bases, and the junction held 5 bases outside the gene matches. The CDR3 bases are TGCAGTGCTTGGGGACAGTCAACTGAAGCTTTCTTT. Translating gives CSAWGQSTEAFF.

J is TRBJ2-1 and V is TRBV7-8, with D tentatively TRBD1 or TRBD2 (5 bases each). The V end was cut by 1 base, the J end by 4 bases, with 14 bases between. Germline CDR1 and CDR2: SGHVS and FQNEAQ. The CDR3 covers 16 residues. The CDR3 DNA follows: TGTGCCAGCAGCTTAGGGCTGGGGACGACTTACAATGAGCAGTTCTTC. It yields the protein CASSLGLGTTYNEQFF.

This clonotype has a handful of counts. V gene TRBV7-8 combines with J gene TRBJ2-1; either TRBD1 or TRBD2 may fit D (5 bases each). CDR3 length: 17 residues. The germline gives CDR1 SGHVS, CDR2 FQNEAQ. V lost 1 base and J 0 bases, leaving 13 bases between the germline ends. CDR3 nucleotide sequence: TGTGCCAGCAGCTTAGGAAAGGGACGGAACTCCTACAATGAGCAGTTCTTC. Translated, it gives CASSLGKGRNSYNEQFF.

The chain uses TRBV7-3 and TRBJ1-2; possibly TRBD1 for D (5 bases). There are 14 residues in the CDR3. V gave up 4 bases and J gave up 5 bases, with 14 bases separating them. Germline values: CDR1 SGHTA, CDR2 FQGTGA. CDR3 in amino acids: CASSSGIGKYGYTF. Here the CDR3 DNA reads TGTGCCAGCAGCTCAGGGATTGGAAAATATGGCTACACCTTC.

The chain carries TRBV10-3 and TRBJ1-5; D not certain. V lost 3 bases to trimming and J lost 4 bases, with 13 bases between them. The CDR3 consists of 15 residues. Germline V lookup: CDR1 ENHRY, CDR2 SYGVKD. CDR3 DNA: TGTGCCATCAGTGACACAGCCATTTCTAATCAGCCCCAGCATTTT. It encodes CAISDTAISNQPQHF.

Of note for this clonotype: Relative to the germline gene, one junction end is altered; a read error may explain this. CDR3 residues: CASSFSAGGPPTETQYF. CDR3 DNA: TGTGCCAGCAGCTTTTCAGCGGGGGGGCCACCCACAGAAACGCAGTATTTT. The chain is built from TRBV7-2 and TRBJ2-3; 10 bases line up with TRBD2. Germline loops: CDR1 SGHTA, CDR2 FQGNSA. The CDR3 has 17 amino acids.

The chain combines TRBV29-1 with TRBJ2-3, with a possible D match to TRBD1 (6 bases). This CDR3 region has 13 residues. Germline CDR1 reads SQVTM; CDR2 reads ANQGSEA. In nucleotides, the CDR3 is TGCACCGCAGGACAGAGAGAAGCAGATACGCAGTATTTT. Translation: CTAGQREADTQYF.